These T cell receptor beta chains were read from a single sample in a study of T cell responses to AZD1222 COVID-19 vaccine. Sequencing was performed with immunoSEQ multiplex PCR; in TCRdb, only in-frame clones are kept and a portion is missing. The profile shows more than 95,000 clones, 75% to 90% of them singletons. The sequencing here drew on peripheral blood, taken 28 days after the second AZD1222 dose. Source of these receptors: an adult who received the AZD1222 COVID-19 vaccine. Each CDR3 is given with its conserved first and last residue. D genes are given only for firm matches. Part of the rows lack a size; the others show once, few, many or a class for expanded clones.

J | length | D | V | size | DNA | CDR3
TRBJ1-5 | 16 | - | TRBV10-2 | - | TGCGCCAGCAGGAAGGGGTCGTCAGGGATATTGGAGCCCCAGCATTTT | CASRKGSSGILEPQHF
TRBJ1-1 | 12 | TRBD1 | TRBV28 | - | TGTGCCAGCAGGGGGGACAGGTCTGTTGCTTTCTTT | CASRGDRSVAFF
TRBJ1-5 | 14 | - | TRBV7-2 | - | TGTGCCAGCAGCCCAACACGGGTTAATCAGCCCCAGCATTTT | CASSPTRVNQPQHF
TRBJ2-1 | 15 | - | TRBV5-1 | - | TGCGCCAGCGCTAATTTAGCGACTGGGAACAATGAGCAGTTCTTC | CASANLATGNNEQFF
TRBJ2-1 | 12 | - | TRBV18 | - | TGTGCCAGCTCAAACAGCTACAATGAGCAGTTCTTC | CASSNSYNEQFF
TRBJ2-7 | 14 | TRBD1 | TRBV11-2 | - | TGTGCCAGCAGCTTCGACAGGGCTTCCTACGAGCAGTACTTC | CASSFDRASYEQYF
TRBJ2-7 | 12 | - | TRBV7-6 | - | TGTGCCAGCAGCTTAGACCGTCACGAGCAGTACTTC | CASSLDRHEQYF
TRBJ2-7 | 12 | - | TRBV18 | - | TGTGCCAGCTCACCTGCCGCCACCGAGCAGTACTTC | CASSPAATEQYF
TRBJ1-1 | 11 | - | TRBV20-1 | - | TGCAGCGCCCACCGGAACACTGAAGCTTTCTTT | CSAHRNTEAFF
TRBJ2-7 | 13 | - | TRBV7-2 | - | TGTGCCAGCAGCTCACCCCCGGAATACGAGCAGTACTTC | CASSSPPEYEQYF
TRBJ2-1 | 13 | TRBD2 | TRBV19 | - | TGTGCCAGTAGTACTAGCGGGAAGGGGGAGCAGTTCTTC | CASSTSGKGEQFF
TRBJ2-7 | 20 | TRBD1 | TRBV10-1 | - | TGCGCCAGCTTTAGCCAAACAGGGGGCGGACTAGTTGGAGACTCCTACGAGCAGTACTTC | CASFSQTGGGLVGDSYEQYF
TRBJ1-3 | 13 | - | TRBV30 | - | TGTGCCTGGAACCCGCCAGCCGTGCACACCATATATTTT | CAWNPPAVHTIYF
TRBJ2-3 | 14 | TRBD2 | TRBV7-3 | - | TGTGCCAGCAGCCCGGGAGGCCCAACAGATACGCAGTATTTT | CASSPGGPTDTQYF
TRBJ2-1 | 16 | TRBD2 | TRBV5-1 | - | TGCGCCAGCAGCGCTAGGACTAGCGGGAGCGTATATGAGCAGTTCTTC | CASSARTSGSVYEQFF
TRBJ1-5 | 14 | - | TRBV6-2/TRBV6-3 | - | TGTGCCAGCAGTTACTCCGGGGGAAGCCAGCCCCAGCATTTT | CASSYSGGSQPQHF
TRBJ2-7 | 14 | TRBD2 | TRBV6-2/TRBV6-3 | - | TGTGCCAGCAGCCGTAGCGGGGGCTCCTACGAGCAGTACTTC | CASSRSGGSYEQYF
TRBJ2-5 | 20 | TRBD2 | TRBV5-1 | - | TGCGCCAGCAGCTTGGGCGGACCGGGACTAGCGGGAATCGGCGTAAAGACCCAGTACTTC | CASSLGGPGLAGIGVKTQYF
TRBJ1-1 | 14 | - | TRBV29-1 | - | TGCAGCGTAAGGGGCCGGGATTCTGGCACTGAAGCTTTCTTT | CSVRGRDSGTEAFF
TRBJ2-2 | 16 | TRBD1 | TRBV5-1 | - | TGCGCCAGCAGCCCCTTACAGGGGGCGAACTCCGGGGAGCTGTTTTTT | CASSPLQGANSGELFF
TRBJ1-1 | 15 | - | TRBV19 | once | TGTGCCAGTAGTATAGGTCCGTACGGGAACACTGAAGCTTTCTTT | CASSIGPYGNTEAFF
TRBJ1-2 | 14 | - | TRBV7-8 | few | TGTGCCAGCAGCTCAAGTCCAGGGAACTATGGCTACACCTTC | CASSSSPGNYGYTF
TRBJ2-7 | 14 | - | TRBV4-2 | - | TGTGCCAGCAGCCAAGACAAGGACCTCTACGAGCAGTACTTC | CASSQDKDLYEQYF
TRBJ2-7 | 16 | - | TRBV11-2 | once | TGTGCCAGCAGAGCGTTAGGGCCAGATTCCTCCTACGAGCAGTACTTC | CASRALGPDSSYEQYF
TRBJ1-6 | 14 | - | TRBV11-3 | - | TGTGCCAGCAGCACAGGGCTTCGGAATTCACCCCTCCACTTT | CASSTGLRNSPLHF
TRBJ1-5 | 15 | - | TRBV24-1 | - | TGTGCCACCAGTGGCCCTGGGTCAGGGAATCAGCCCCAGCATTTT | CATSGPGSGNQPQHF
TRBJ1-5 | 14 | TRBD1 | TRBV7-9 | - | TGTGCCAGCAGCTTAACGACAGGGGATCAGCCCCAGCATTTT | CASSLTTGDQPQHF
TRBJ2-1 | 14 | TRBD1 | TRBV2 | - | TGTGCCAGCAGGGGGACAGGGACTTTCAATGAGCAGTTCTTC | CASRGTGTFNEQFF
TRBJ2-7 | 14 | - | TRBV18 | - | TGTGCCAGCTCACGAGGGACACAAGCCTACGAGCAGTACTTC | CASSRGTQAYEQYF
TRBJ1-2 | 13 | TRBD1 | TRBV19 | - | TGTGCCAGTAGCACGGACAGGGGGCATGGCTACACCTTC | CASSTDRGHGYTF
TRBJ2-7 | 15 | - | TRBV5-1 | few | TGCGCCAGCAGCTTGGAATCCAGGATGAACTACGAGCAGTACTTC | CASSLESRMNYEQYF
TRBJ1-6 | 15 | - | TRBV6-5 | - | TGTGCCAGCAACTCAATTAGCTCCTATAATTCACCCCTCCACTTT | CASNSISSYNSPLHF
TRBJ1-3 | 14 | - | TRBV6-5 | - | TGTGCCAGCAGGAGGGGGGAATCTGGAAACACCATATATTTT | CASRRGESGNTIYF
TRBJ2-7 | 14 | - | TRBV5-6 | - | TGTGCCAGCAGCCCGGACGGGGGACTCTACGAGCAGTACTTC | CASSPDGGLYEQYF
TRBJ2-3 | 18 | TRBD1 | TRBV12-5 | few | TGTGCTAGTGGTTTGTCACGTTCAGGGACAGGGGAATCAGATACGCAGTATTTT | CASGLSRSGTGESDTQYF
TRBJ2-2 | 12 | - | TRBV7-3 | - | TGTGCCAGCAGCCTAAACACCGGGGAGCTGTTTTTT | CASSLNTGELFF
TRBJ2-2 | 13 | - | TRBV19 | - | TGTGCCAGCTATCAGAGGGGTACCGGGGAGCTGTTTTTT | CASYQRGTGELFF
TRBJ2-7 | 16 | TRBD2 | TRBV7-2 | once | TGTGCCAGCAGCCACCGACTAGCGGGGACACCCTACGAGCAGTACTTC | CASSHRLAGTPYEQYF
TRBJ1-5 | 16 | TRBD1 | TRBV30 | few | TGTGCCTGGAGTATCCCGGGACAGGGGTCAGGGCGGCCCCAGCATTTT | CAWSIPGQGSGRPQHF
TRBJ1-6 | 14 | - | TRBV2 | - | TGTGCCAGCAAGGTGACAGAATATAATTCACCCCTCCACTTT | CASKVTEYNSPLHF
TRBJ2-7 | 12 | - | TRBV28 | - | TGTGCCAGCAGTGCCGATGTACGGGAGCAGTACTTC | CASSADVREQYF
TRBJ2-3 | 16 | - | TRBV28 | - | TGTGCCGCCCCCCTTCGCAAGGGAAGTTGGACAGATACGCAGTATTTT | CAAPLRKGSWTDTQYF
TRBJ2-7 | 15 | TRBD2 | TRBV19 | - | TGTGCCAGTAGTATTTTACTAGCGGGGACCTACGAGCAGTACTTC | CASSILLAGTYEQYF
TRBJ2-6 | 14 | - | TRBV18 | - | TGTGCCAGCTCACCACCCGCTGGGGCCAACGTCCTGACTTTC | CASSPPAGANVLTF
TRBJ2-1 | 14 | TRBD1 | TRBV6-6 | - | TGTGCCAGCAGTCGGGACAGGGCCGGCAGGGAGCAGTTCTTC | CASSRDRAGREQFF
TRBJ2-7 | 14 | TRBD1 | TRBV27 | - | TGTGCCAGCAGTCCAAGGACAGGGGGAGGCGAGCAGTACTTC | CASSPRTGGGEQYF
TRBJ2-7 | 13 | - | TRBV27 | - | TGTGCCAGCAGTCCAGGAAACTCCTACGAGCAGTACTTC | CASSPGNSYEQYF
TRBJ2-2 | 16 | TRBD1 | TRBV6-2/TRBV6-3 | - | TGTGCCAGCAGTACCCAGACAGGGGGCAACACCGGGGAGCTGTTTTTT | CASSTQTGGNTGELFF
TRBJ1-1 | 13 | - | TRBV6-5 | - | TGTGCCAGCAGTTCCTCTATGAACACTGAAGCTTTCTTT | CASSSSMNTEAFF
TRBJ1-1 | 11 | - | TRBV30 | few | TGTGCCTGGAGCCGGGAGTCTGAAGCTTTCTTT | CAWSRESEAFF
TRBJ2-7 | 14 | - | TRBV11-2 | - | TGTGCCAGCAGCTTAGGTCCTTCCTCCTACGAGCAGTACTTC | CASSLGPSSYEQYF